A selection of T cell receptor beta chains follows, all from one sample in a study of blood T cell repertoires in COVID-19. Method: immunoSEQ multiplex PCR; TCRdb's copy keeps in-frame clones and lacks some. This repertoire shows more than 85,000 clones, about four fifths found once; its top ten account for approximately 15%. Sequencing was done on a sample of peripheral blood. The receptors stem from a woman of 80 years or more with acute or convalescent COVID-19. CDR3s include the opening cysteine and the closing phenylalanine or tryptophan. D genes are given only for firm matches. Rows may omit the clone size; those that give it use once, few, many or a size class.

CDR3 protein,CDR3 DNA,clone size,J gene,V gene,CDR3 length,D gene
CASSQEYSNQPQHF,TGTGCCAGCAGTCAAGAGTATAGCAATCAGCCCCAGCATTTT,NA,TRBJ1-5,TRBV25-1,14,NA
CASSLGGSYNEQFF,TGTGCCAGCAGCTTAGGAGGGTCCTACAATGAGCAGTTCTTC,once,TRBJ2-1,TRBV11-3,14,NA
CASSILFARSGNTIYF,TGTGCCAGCAGCATCCTGTTTGCGAGATCTGGAAACACCATATATTTT,few,TRBJ1-3,TRBV5-8,16,NA
CATGQGSGNTIYF,TGTGCCACCGGACAGGGCTCTGGAAACACCATATATTTT,NA,TRBJ1-3,TRBV15,13,TRBD1
CATSTGLAGLYEQYF,TGTGCCACTTCCACCGGACTAGCGGGATTATACGAGCAGTACTTC,NA,TRBJ2-7,TRBV15,15,TRBD2
CASSLTNSEDIQYF,TGCGCCAGCAGCTTAACAAACTCCGAGGACATTCAGTACTTC,NA,TRBJ2-4,TRBV5-1,14,NA
CASSQWGTAGTLSIVDNEQFF,TGTGCCAGCAGCCAGTGGGGGACAGCAGGGACCCTTTCTATTGTAGACAATGAGCAGTTCTTC,NA,TRBJ2-1,TRBV14,21,TRBD1
CATSRDERGTIYF,TGTGCCACCAGCAGAGATGAGAGGGGGACCATATATTTT,NA,TRBJ1-3,TRBV15,13,NA
CASSLAGGKGNTEAFF,TGTGCCAGCAGCTTAGCAGGGGGCAAGGGGAACACTGAAGCTTTCTTT,NA,TRBJ1-1,TRBV11-2,16,TRBD1
CASSVAWTSARDTQYF,TGTGCCAGCAGCGTAGCATGGACTAGCGCCCGAGATACGCAGTATTTT,NA,TRBJ2-3,TRBV9,16,TRBD2
CASRGDSYTGELFF,TGCGCCAGCAGGGGCGACAGCTACACCGGGGAGCTGTTTTTT,once,TRBJ2-2,TRBV5-1,14,NA
CASSLDLVAGTNEQFF,TGTGCCAGCAGCTTAGATTTGGTAGCGGGGACAAATGAGCAGTTCTTC,few,TRBJ2-1,TRBV7-6,16,TRBD2
CASSFGRAGADTQYF,TGTGCCAGCAGCTTTGGACGGGCCGGGGCAGATACGCAGTATTTT,NA,TRBJ2-3,TRBV5-5,15,NA
CSVDRLQETQYF,TGCAGCGTGGACAGACTTCAAGAGACCCAGTACTTC,NA,TRBJ2-5,TRBV29-1,12,NA
CASSFSGQRNEKLFF,TGTGCCAGCAGCTTCTCAGGGCAGAGGAATGAAAAACTGTTTTTT,NA,TRBJ1-4,TRBV9,15,NA
CASSLESTGVYGYTF,TGCGCCAGCAGCTTGGAGTCGACAGGGGTATATGGCTACACCTTC,NA,TRBJ1-2,TRBV5-1,15,TRBD1
CASSTGPGTDTQYF,TGCGCCAGCAGCACAGGGCCTGGCACAGATACGCAGTATTTT,once,TRBJ2-3,TRBV5-1,14,NA
CASSLARSSYNEQFF,TGCGCCAGCAGCTTGGCCCGGAGCTCCTACAATGAGCAGTTCTTC,NA,TRBJ2-1,TRBV5-1,15,NA
CASSSNFSPLHF,TGTGCCAGCAGCTCAAATTTCTCACCCCTCCACTTT,NA,TRBJ1-6,TRBV14,12,NA
CASSFFISGTFGQPQHF,TGTGCCAGCAGCTTTTTTATAAGTGGGACATTTGGTCAGCCCCAGCATTTT,NA,TRBJ1-5,TRBV5-5,17,NA
CASSKSGVQETQYF,TGTGCCAGTAGTAAATCAGGGGTCCAAGAGACCCAGTACTTC,NA,TRBJ2-5,TRBV19,14,NA
CATSDSLLAGGNNEQFF,TGTGCCACCAGTGATTCCCTTCTCGCGGGAGGGAACAATGAGCAGTTCTTC,few,TRBJ2-1,TRBV24-1,17,TRBD2
CASSLGQGDLAVPETQYF,TGCGCCAGCAGCTTGGGGCAGGGGGACCTCGCCGTTCCCGAGACCCAGTACTTC,NA,TRBJ2-5,TRBV5-1,18,TRBD1
CASSQDVSVEKLFF,TGCGCCAGCAGCCAAGATGTGTCAGTTGAAAAACTGTTTTTT,few,TRBJ1-4,TRBV4-3,14,NA
CATSRQGGTGELFF,TGTGCCACCAGCAGGCAGGGGGGAACCGGGGAGCTGTTTTTT,once,TRBJ2-2,TRBV15,14,NA
CASSHRDTEAFF,TGTGCCAGCAGCCACAGGGATACTGAAGCTTTCTTT,NA,TRBJ1-1,TRBV7-9,12,NA
CASSPDRGTEAFF,TGTGCCAGTAGTCCAGACAGGGGCACTGAAGCTTTCTTT,NA,TRBJ1-1,TRBV19,13,TRBD1
CASGPPVTQYF,TGTGCCAGCGGCCCCCCTGTAACGCAGTATTTT,NA,TRBJ2-3,TRBV11-2,11,NA
CASSYPGNTIYF,TGTGCCAGCAGCTACCCTGGAAACACCATATATTTT,NA,TRBJ1-3,TRBV12-3/TRBV12-4,12,NA
CASSPGLAKRFF,TGCGCCAGCAGCCCGGGACTAGCGAAGCGGTTCTTC,NA,TRBJ2-1,TRBV5-1,12,TRBD2
CASSSLADTQYF,TGTGCCAGCAGTTCCCTAGCAGATACGCAGTATTTT,NA,TRBJ2-3,TRBV6-2/TRBV6-3,12,NA
CASSEQGAGTEAFF,TGTGCCAGCAGCGAACAGGGGGCGGGCACTGAAGCTTTCTTT,few,TRBJ1-1,TRBV11-2,14,TRBD1
CASSLTGGRNGYTF,TGTGCCAGCAGTTTAACAGGGGGAAGGAATGGCTACACCTTC,once,TRBJ1-2,TRBV27,14,TRBD1
CASRTTGSNYGYTF,TGTGCCAGCAGGACGACAGGGTCAAACTATGGCTACACCTTC,NA,TRBJ1-2,TRBV28,14,TRBD1
CASSLEAGFKNEQFF,TGTGCCAGCAGCTTAGAAGCGGGGTTTAAGAATGAGCAGTTCTTC,NA,TRBJ2-1,TRBV7-6,15,TRBD2
CASSQDNAGANNEQFF,TGCGCCAGCAGCCAAGATAATGCGGGGGCCAACAATGAGCAGTTCTTC,NA,TRBJ2-1,TRBV4-1,16,NA
CSVENRNYGYTF,TGCAGCGTTGAAAACAGGAACTATGGCTACACCTTC,NA,TRBJ1-2,TRBV29-1,12,NA